In this sample, the clone carrying this T cell receptor beta chain is medium-sized (0.01 to 0.1%). Its target is unknown. Libraries from sorted cells used 900,000 to 1,000,000 T cells (CD4+ or CD8+). This CDR3 contains 16 residues. CDR1 LGHNA and CDR2 YSLEER come from the germline V gene. The V segment lost 4 bases and the J segment 8 bases; nucleotides outside the gene matches: 10. The cDNA was synthesized by means of template-switch 5'RACE, which was carried out with 10-nucleotide random UMIs. Every sequencing run gave over 170 million TCR-beta sequences, taken from 15-18 subjects. TCRdb re-called the 5' RACE reads through MiXCR, storing one row per CDR3 protein. The sample includes about 15,000 distinct CDR3 sequences, roughly 3% of them seen just once. The sample originates from a study of neurological immune-mediated disorders. Findings of the study overall: Whereas HTLV-1-associated myelopathy showed the most TCR clonal expansion, multiple sclerosis showed the least, with levels below those of healthy controls.

Sequencing used CD8+ T cells from blood. The rearrangement joins TRBV4-3 to TRBJ2-1, with 11 bases aligning to TRBD2. The TCR was taken from a woman in her thirties or forties in good health. The CDR3 nucleotides read TGCGCCAGCAGCCTAACCGGGACTAGCGGATCCGATGAGCAGTTCTTC. It translates to CASSLTGTSGSDEQFF.